This T cell receptor beta chain is from a study of patients and donors after allogeneic stem cell transplantation. V gave up 6 bases and J gave up 4 bases; unmatched junction bases: 12. Germline V CDR1 and CDR2: DFQATT, SNEGSKA (reference sequence). CDR3 length equals 15 residues. In TCRdb, the RT-PCR reads were re-called with MiXCR into one record per CDR3 protein. This table holds 150,000 to 250,000 distinct CDR3 sequences, more than 35% found once. The receptor was derived from a human donor who was either an allogeneic HSCT recipient or a stem cell or donor lymphocyte infusion donor (not recorded which). It is not recorded whose cells these are; they may come from a transplant donor. This sequence joins TRBV20-1 and TRBJ1-1, with 9 bases that match TRBD1. Material: blood, either unsorted or a sorted T cell fraction (not recorded which). For the CDR3, the DNA is TGCAGTGCGCCGGGACAGGGAAGGGTAGGCACTGAAGCTTTCTTT. Residues: CSAPGQGRVGTEAFF.